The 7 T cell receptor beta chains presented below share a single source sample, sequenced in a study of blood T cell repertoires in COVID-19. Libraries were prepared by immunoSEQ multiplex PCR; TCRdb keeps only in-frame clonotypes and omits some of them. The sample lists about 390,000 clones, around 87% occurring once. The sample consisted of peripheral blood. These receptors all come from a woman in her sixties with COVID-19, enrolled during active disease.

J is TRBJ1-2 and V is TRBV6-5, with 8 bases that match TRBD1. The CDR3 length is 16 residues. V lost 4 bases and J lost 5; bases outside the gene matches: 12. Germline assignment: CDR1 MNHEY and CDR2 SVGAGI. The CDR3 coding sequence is TGTGCCAGCAGTTCTCACTCGGACAGGGCCCCTTATGGCTACACCTTC. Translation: CASSSHSDRAPYGYTF.

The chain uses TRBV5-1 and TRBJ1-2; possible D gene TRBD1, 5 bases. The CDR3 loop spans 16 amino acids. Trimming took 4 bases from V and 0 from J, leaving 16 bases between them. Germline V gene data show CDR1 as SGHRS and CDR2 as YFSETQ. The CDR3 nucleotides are TGCGCCAGCAGCCCGGGAGACAGTACACCTAACTATGGCTACACCTTC. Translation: CASSPGDSTPNYGYTF.

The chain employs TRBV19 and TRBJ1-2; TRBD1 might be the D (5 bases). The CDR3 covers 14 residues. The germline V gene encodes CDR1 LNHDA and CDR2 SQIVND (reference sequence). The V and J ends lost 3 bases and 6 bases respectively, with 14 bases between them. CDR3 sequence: CASSILQRGDGYTF. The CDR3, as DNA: TGTGCCAGTAGTATCCTGCAGCGGGGGGATGGCTACACCTTC.

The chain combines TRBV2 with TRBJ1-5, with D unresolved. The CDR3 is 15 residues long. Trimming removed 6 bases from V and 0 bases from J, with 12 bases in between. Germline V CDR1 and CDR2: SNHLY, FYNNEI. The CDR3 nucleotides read TGTGCCAGCAGCGCCGATGGGCTTAGCAATCAGCCCCAGCATTTT. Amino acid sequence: CASSADGLSNQPQHF. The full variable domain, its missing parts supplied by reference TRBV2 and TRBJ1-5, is EPEVTQTPSHQVTQMGQEVILRCVPISNHLYFYWYRQILGQKVEFLVSFYNNEISEKSEIFDDQFSVERPDGSNFTLKIRSTKLEDSAMYFCASSADGLSNQPQHFGDGTRLSIL.

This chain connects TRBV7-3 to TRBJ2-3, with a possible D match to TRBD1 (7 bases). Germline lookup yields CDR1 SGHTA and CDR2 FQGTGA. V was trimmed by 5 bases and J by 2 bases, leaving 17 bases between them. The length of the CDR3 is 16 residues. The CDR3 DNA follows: TGTGCCAGCAGCCCTCGAGGGGGCGGGGACACAGATACGCAGTATTTT. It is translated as CASSPRGGGDTDTQYF.

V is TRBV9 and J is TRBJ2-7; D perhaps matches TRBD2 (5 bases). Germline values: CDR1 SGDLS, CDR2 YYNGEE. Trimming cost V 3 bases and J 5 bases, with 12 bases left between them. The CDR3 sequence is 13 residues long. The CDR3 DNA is TGTGCCAGCAGCGCCCCCGGGGTCAACGAGCAGTACTTC. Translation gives CASSAPGVNEQYF. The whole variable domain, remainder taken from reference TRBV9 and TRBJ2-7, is DSGVTQTPKHLITATGQRVTLRCSPRSGDLSVYWYQQSLDQGLQFLIQYYNGEERAKGNILERFSAQQFPDLHSELNLSSLELGDSALYFCASSAPGVNEQYFGPGTRLTVT.

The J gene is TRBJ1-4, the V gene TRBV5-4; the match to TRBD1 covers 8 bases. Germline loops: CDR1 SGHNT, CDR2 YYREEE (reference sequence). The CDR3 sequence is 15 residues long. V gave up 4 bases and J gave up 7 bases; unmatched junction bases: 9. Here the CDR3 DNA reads TGTGCCAGCAGCCGAGACAGGGGAGGTGGTGAAAAACTGTTTTTT. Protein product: CASSRDRGGGEKLFF.